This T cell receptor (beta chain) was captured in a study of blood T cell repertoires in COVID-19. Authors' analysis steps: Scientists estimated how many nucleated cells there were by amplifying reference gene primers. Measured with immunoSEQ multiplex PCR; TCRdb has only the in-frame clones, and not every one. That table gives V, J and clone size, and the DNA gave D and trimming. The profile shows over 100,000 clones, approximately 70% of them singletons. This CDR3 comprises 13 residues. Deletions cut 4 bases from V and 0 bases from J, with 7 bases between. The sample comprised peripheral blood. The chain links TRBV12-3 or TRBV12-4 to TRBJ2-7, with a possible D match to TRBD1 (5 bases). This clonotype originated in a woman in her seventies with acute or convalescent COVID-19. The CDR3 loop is CASSSDNSYEQYF. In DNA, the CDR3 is TGTGCCAGCAGTTCGGACAACTCCTACGAGCAGTACTTC.